This T cell receptor beta chain is from a study of T cells expressing NK-cell markers. Across the study: Sorted CD3+CD56+NKG2C+, CD3+CD56+NKG2C- and CD3+CD56-NKG2C+ T cells provided the TCR beta repertoires. Sequenced donors, eight in total, included seven who were HCMV-seropositive and one who was seronegative. Broader study findings: Once again these clonotypes came out on top in the CD3+CD56-NKG2C+ fraction of a few donors. HCMV specificity of expanded NKG2C+ T cell clones remained unclear.

This CDR3 comprises 15 residues. Germline CDR1 is LNHNV and CDR2 is YYDKDF (reference sequence). TCRdb re-called the 5' RACE reads; one entry per CDR3 protein, DNA not given. The data include over 250,000 distinct CDR3 sequences; the top ten clones carry more than 3.5%. Concerning this clonotype itself: Its antigen is not known.

Material: blood T cells: a sorted CD56 or NKG2C T cell subset, CD4+ or CD8+ T cells, or bulk PBMC T cells (not recorded which). The TCR was taken from a woman aged 18-70 years in good health. The rearrangement links TRBV15 to TRBJ2-7; the D call from TCRdb, TRBD2, cannot be confirmed without DNA. CDR3 sequence reads: CATSRGREDGHEQYF.